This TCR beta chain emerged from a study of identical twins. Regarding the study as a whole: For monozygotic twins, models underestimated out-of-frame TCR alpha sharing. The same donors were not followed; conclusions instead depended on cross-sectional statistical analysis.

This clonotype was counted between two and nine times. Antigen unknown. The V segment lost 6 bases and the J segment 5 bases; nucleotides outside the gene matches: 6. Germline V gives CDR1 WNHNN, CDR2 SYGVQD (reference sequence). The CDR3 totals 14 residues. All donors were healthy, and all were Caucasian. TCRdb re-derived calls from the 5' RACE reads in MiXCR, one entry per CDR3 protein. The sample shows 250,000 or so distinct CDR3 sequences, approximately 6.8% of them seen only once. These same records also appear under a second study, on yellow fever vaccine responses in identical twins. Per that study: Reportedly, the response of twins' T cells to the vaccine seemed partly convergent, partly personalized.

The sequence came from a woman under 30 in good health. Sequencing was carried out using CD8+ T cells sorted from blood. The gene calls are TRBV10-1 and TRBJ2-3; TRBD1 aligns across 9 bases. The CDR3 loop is CASSRDRVGDTQYF. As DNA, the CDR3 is TGCGCCAGCAGCCGGGACAGGGTTGGAGATACGCAGTATTTT.